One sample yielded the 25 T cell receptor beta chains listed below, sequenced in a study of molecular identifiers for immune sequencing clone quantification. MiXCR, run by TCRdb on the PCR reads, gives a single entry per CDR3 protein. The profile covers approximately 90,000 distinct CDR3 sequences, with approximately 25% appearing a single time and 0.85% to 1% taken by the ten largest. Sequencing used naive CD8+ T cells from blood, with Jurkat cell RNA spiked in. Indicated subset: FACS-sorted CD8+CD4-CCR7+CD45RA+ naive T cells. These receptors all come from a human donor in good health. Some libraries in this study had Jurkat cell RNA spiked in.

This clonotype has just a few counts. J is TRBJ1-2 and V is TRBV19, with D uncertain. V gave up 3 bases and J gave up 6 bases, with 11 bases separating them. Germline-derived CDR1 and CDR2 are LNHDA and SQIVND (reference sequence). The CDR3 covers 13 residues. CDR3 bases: TGTGCCAGTAGTATGGGCCTCTCCGATGGCTACACCTTC. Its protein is CASSMGLSDGYTF. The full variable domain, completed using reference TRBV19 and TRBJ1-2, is DGGITQSPKYLFRKEGQNVTLSCEQNLNHDAMYWYRQDPGQGLRLIYYSQIVNDFQKGDIAEGYSVSREKKESFPLTVTSAQKNPTAFYLCASSMGLSDGYTFGSGTRLTVV.

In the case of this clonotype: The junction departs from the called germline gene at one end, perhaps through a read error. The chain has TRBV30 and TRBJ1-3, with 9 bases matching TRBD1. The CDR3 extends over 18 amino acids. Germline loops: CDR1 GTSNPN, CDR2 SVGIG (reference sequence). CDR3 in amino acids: CAWTKQNRGPISGITIYF. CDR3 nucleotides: TGTGCCTGGACCAAACAAAACAGGGGGCCTATCTCTGGAATCACCATATATTTT.

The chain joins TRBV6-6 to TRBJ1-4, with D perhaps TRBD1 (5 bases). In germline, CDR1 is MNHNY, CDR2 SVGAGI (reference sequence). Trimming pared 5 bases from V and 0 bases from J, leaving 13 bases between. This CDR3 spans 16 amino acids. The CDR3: CASSQDGTATNEKLFF. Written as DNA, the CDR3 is TGTGCCAGCAGTCAGGATGGGACGGCAACTAATGAAAAACTGTTTTTT.

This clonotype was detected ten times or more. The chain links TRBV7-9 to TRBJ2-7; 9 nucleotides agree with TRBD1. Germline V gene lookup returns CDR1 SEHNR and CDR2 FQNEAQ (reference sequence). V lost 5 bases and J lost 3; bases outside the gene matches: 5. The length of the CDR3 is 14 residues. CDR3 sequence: CASSRDRERYEQYF. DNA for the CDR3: TGTGCCAGCAGCCGGGACAGGGAGCGCTACGAGCAGTACTTC. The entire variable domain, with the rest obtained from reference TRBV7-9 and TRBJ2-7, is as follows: DTGVSQNPRHKITKRGQNVTFRCDPISEHNRLYWYRQTLGQGPEFLTYFQNEAQLEKSRLLSDRFSAERPKGSFSTLEIQRTEQGDSAMYLCASSRDRERYEQYFGPGTRLTVT.

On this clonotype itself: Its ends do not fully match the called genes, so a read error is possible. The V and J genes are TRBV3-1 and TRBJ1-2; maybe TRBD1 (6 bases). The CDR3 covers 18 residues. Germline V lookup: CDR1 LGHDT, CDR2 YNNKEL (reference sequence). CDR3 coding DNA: TGTGCCAGCAGCCAAGTAACCCCCGTGGAGGGGGTAAGCTATGGCTACCCCTTC. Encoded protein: CASSQVTPVEGVSYGYPF.

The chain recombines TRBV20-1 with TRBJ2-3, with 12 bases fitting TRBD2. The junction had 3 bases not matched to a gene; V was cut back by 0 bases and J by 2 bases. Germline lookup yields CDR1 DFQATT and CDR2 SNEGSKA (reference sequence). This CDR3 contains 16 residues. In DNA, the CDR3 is TGCAGTGCTAGAGATCTAGCGGGGGGGTTCACAGATACGCAGTATTTT. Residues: CSARDLAGGFTDTQYF.

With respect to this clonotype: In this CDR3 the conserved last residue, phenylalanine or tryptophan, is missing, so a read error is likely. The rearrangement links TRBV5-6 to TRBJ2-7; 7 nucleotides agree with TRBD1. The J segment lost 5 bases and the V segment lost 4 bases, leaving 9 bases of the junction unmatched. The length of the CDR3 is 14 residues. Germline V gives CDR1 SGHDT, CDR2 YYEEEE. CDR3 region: CASSPVTGLHEQYL. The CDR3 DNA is TGTGCCAGCAGCCCTGTGACAGGGCTCCACGAGCAGTACCTC.

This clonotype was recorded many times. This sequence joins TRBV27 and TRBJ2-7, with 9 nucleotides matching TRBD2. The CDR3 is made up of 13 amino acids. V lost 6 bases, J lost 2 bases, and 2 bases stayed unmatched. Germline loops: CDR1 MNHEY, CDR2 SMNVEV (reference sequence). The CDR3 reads CASRLAGAYEQYF. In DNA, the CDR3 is TGTGCCAGCAGACTAGCGGGCGCCTACGAGCAGTACTTC.

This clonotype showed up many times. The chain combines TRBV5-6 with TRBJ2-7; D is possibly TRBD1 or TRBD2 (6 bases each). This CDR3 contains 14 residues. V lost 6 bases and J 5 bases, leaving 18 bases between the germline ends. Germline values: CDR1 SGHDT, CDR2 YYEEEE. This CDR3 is CASNPGAVDDEQYF. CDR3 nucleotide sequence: TGTGCCAGCAACCCGGGGGCAGTTGACGACGAGCAGTACTTC.

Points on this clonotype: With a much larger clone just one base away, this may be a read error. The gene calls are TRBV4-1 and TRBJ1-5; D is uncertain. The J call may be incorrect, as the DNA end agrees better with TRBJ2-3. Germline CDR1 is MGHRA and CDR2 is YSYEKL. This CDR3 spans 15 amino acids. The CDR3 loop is CASSPERTGRQPQYF. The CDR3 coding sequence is TGCGCCAGCAGCCCCGAACGCACCGGACGTCAGCCCCAGTATTTT.

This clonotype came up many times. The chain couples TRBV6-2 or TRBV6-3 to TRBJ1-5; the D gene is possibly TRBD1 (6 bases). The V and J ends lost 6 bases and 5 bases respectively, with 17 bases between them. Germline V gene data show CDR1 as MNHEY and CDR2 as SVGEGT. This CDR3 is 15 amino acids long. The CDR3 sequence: CASRTRGSGDQPQHF. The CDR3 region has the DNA TGTGCCAGCAGAACCAGGGGTTCCGGGGATCAGCCCCAGCATTTT.

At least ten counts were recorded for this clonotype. CDR3 bases: TGTGCCAGCAGCGTAGGGTCGGGGGTCCTCACAGATACGCAGTATTTT. Its translation: CASSVGSGVLTDTQYF. This chain joins TRBV9 and TRBJ2-3; D possibly corresponds to TRBD2 (6 bases). From germline, CDR1 is SGDLS and CDR2 YYNGEE. The V end lost 0 bases, the J end lost 2 bases, and 13 bases lay between the germline ends. The CDR3 contains 16 residues. The full variable domain, completed using reference TRBV9 and TRBJ2-3, is DSGVTQTPKHLITATGQRVTLRCSPRSGDLSVYWYQQSLDQGLQFLIQYYNGEERAKGNILERFSAQQFPDLHSELNLSSLELGDSALYFCASSVGSGVLTDTQYFGPGTRLTVL.

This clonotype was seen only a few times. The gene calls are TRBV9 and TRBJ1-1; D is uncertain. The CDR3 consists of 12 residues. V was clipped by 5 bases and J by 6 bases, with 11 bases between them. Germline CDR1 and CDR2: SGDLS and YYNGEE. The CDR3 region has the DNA TGTGCCAGCAGTGCCCAAGGACCTGAAGCTTTCTTT. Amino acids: CASSAQGPEAFF.

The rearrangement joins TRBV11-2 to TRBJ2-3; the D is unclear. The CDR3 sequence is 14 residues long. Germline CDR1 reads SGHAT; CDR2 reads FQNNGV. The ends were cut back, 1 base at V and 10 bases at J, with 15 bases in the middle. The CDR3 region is CASSLAAGSGPQYF. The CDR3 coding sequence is TGTGCCAGCAGCTTAGCCGCCGGGTCCGGGCCGCAGTATTTT. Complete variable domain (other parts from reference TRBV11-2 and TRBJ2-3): EAGVAQSPRYKIIEKRQSVAFWCNPISGHATLYWYQQILGQGPKLLIQFQNNGVVDDSQLPKDRFSAERLKGVDSTLKIQPAKLEDSAVYLCASSLAAGSGPQYFGPGTRLTVL.

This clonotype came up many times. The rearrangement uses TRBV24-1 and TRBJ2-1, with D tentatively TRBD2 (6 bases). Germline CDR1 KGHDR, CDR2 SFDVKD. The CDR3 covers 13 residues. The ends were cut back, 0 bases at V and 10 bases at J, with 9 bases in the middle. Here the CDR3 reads CATSDLSGGEQFF. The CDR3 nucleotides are TGTGCCACCAGTGATTTGTCCGGGGGAGAGCAGTTCTTC.

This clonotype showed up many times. The CDR3 coding sequence is TGTGCCAGCAGCTTGGATTCTGGGTTCGAGCAGTACTTC. As protein: CASSLDSGFEQYF. V gene TRBV5-6 combines with J gene TRBJ2-7; the D is unclear. CDR1 SGHDT and CDR2 YYEEEE come from the germline V gene. This CDR3 has 13 amino acids. V dropped 0 bases and J dropped 6 bases, with 10 bases sitting between them.

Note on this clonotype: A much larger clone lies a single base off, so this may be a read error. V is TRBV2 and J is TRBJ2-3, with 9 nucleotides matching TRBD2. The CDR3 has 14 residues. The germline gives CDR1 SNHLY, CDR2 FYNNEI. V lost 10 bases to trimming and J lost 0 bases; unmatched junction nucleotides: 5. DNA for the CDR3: TGTGCCAAGAGTGCGGGGGGGAGCACAGATACGCAGTATTTT. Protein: CAKSAGGSTDTQYF.

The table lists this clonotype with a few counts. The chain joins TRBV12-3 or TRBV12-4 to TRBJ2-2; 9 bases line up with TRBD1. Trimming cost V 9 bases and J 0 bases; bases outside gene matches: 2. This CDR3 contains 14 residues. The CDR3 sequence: CASTGGANTGELFF. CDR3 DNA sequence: TGTGCCAGTACAGGGGGCGCGAACACCGGGGAGCTGTTTTTT.

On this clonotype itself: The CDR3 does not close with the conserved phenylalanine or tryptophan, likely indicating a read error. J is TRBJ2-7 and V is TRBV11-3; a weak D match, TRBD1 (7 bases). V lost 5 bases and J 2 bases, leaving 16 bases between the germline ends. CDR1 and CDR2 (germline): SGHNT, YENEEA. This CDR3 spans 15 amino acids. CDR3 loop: CASSKRGDSPYEQYL. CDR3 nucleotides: TGTGCCAGCAGCAAGAGGGGGGACAGCCCCTACGAGCAGTACCTC.

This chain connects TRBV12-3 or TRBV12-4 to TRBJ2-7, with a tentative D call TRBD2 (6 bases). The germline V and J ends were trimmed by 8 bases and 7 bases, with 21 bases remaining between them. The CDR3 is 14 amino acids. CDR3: CASSRAASGLEQYF. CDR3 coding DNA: TGTGCCAGCTCCCGAGCGGCAAGCGGGCTGGAGCAGTACTTC.

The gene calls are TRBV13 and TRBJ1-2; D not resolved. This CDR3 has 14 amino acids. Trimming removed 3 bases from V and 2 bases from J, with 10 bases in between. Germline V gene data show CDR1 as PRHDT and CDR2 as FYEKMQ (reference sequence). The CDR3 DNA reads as TGTGCCAGCAGCTTTGAACCTACCAACTATGGCTACACCTTC. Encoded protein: CASSFEPTNYGYTF.

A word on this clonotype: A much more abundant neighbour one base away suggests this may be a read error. This CDR3 is CASSQTGFQPRHF. CDR3 DNA sequence: TGCGCCAGCAGCCAGACAGGGTTTCAGCCCCGGCATTTT. The chain joins TRBV4-3 to TRBJ1-5, with 7 bases identical to TRBD1. This CDR3 is 13 amino acids long. CDR1 is LGHNA, CDR2 YSLEER, per germline.

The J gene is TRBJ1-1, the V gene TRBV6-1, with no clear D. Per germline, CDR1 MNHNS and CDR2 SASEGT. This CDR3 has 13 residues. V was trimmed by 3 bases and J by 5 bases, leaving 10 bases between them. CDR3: CASSDDLETEAFF. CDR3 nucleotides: TGTGCCAGCAGTGACGACTTGGAAACTGAAGCTTTCTTT.

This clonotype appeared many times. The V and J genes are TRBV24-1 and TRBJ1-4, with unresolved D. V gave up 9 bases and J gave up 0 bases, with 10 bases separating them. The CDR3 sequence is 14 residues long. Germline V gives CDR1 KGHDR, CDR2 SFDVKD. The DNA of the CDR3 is TGTGCCACCCAAGAACTCACAACTAATGAAAAACTGTTTTTT. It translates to CATQELTTNEKLFF.

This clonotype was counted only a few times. CDR3 amino acids: CASTTAGIGQPQHF. The DNA of the CDR3 is TGTGCCAGTACTACGGCTGGCATTGGTCAGCCCCAGCATTTT. The V gene is TRBV19, the J gene TRBJ1-5; D is ambiguous. The CDR3 loop spans 14 amino acids. V shed 7 bases and J shed 6 bases, with 16 bases lying between them. The germline CDR1 and CDR2 sequences are LNHDA and SQIVND (reference sequence).